Listed here are 26 T cell receptor beta chains from one sample, sequenced in a study of identical twins. TCRdb re-analysed the 5' RACE reads in MiXCR, keeping a single row per CDR3 protein. This sample has under 900,000 distinct CDR3 sequences, with 15% to 20% found just once. In addition, the sample was reused for a study of T cells expressing NK-cell markers.

The material sequenced was PBMCs. The receptors derive from a woman aged 18-35 years in good health.

This clonotype occurred a few times. The chain recombines TRBV20-1 with TRBJ2-3; D gene unclear. V was clipped by 0 bases and J by 6 bases, with 10 bases between them. CDR3 length: 13 amino acids. In germline, CDR1 is DFQATT, CDR2 SNEGSKA (reference sequence). The CDR3 protein is CSARDDFGDTQYF. In DNA form, the CDR3 reads TGCAGTGCTAGAGACGACTTCGGGGATACGCAGTATTTT.

The chain is built from TRBV12-3 or TRBV12-4 and TRBJ2-4; D uncertain. CDR3 length: 15 amino acids. Trimming shortened V by 7 bases and J by 7 bases, and 20 bases separated the two germline ends. The CDR3: CASTFSTGARNIQYF. The CDR3 DNA follows: TGTGCCAGCACCTTTTCGACGGGCGCCAGGAACATTCAGTACTTC.

CDR3 DNA sequence: TGCGCCAGCAGCTCGGGTGTAGGGCCGGGACTAGCAGCGCAAGAGACCCAGTACTTC. This encodes CASSSGVGPGLAAQETQYF. The J gene is TRBJ2-5, the V gene TRBV5-1, with 9 bases identical to TRBD2. V lost 3 bases and J lost 2; bases outside the gene matches: 17. This CDR3 spans 19 amino acids. Germline CDR1 is SGHRS and CDR2 is YFSETQ.

This clonotype was detected ten times or more. The chain links TRBV11-2 to TRBJ2-1; D ambiguous. The germline gives CDR1 SGHAT, CDR2 FQNNGV. Trimming pared 4 bases from V and 0 bases from J, leaving 10 bases between. This CDR3 region has 15 residues. The CDR3 reads CASSSDGSSYNEQFF. CDR3 nucleotides: TGTGCCAGCAGCTCGGACGGTAGCTCCTACAATGAGCAGTTCTTC. The full variable domain, its missing parts supplied by reference TRBV11-2 and TRBJ2-1, is EAGVAQSPRYKIIEKRQSVAFWCNPISGHATLYWYQQILGQGPKLLIQFQNNGVVDDSQLPKDRFSAERLKGVDSTLKIQPAKLEDSAVYLCASSSDGSSYNEQFFGPGTRLTVL.

The rearrangement links TRBV12-3 or TRBV12-4 to TRBJ2-1; no reliable D call. There are 11 residues in the CDR3. V lost 7 bases and J lost 9, with 10 bases in between. The CDR3 DNA reads TGTGCCAGCACTCTTGCTGGTGAGCAGTTCTTC. Amino acid sequence: CASTLAGEQFF.

This clonotype was found a few times. The chain joins TRBV20-1 to TRBJ2-5, with D perhaps TRBD1 (5 bases). From germline, CDR1 is DFQATT and CDR2 SNEGSKA (reference sequence). The CDR3 covers 13 residues. Trimming took off 2 bases at V and 4 bases at J, with 11 bases between the two ends. The CDR3 region is CSARSPQGETQYF. In nucleotides, the CDR3 is TGCAGTGCTAGATCCCCTCAGGGAGAGACCCAGTACTTC.

The rearrangement joins TRBV10-3 to TRBJ2-1, with 8 bases that match TRBD1. Germline trimming cut 5 bases from V and 9 bases from J; bases unmatched to any gene: 6. This CDR3 region has 13 residues. CDR1 is ENHRY and CDR2 is SYGVKD in the germline V gene. The CDR3 bases are TGTGCCATCAGTATGGACAGGGCGGGTGAGCAGTTCTTC. It encodes CAISMDRAGEQFF.

The rearrangement links TRBV5-6 to TRBJ2-2; D might be TRBD1 (6 bases). Germline V CDR1 and CDR2: SGHDT, YYEEEE. V dropped 5 bases and J dropped 6 bases, with 14 bases sitting between them. The CDR3 consists of 14 residues. The CDR3 loop reads CASRWGLLPGELFF. DNA of the CDR3: TGTGCCAGCAGATGGGGGCTTTTACCCGGGGAGCTGTTTTTT.

This clonotype turned up a few times. The genes are TRBV7-9 and TRBJ2-5; a possible D gene is TRBD1 (6 bases). The V gene's germline CDR1 is SEHNR and CDR2 FQNEAQ (reference sequence). This CDR3 spans 15 amino acids. Between the trimmed V and J ends, which lost 1 base and 1 base, there was a span of 10 bases. CDR3 in amino acids: CASSLGDNLQETQYF. The CDR3 DNA follows: TGTGCCAGCAGCTTAGGGGACAACCTCCAAGAGACCCAGTACTTC.

The chain couples TRBV20-1 to TRBJ2-2, with unresolved D. CDR1 and CDR2 from the germline V gene are DFQATT and SNEGSKA (reference sequence). Trimming took 6 bases from V and 6 from J, leaving 11 bases between them. The CDR3 is made up of 12 amino acids. The CDR3: CSALTLPGELFF. The CDR3 DNA sequence: TGCAGTGCGTTGACACTTCCCGGGGAGCTGTTTTTT.

This clonotype has just a few counts. The V call is TRBV7-2, the J call TRBJ2-1, with a tentative D call TRBD1 (5 bases). The V end lost 2 bases, the J end lost 4 bases, and 15 bases lay between the germline ends. Looked up from germline, CDR1 is SGHTA and CDR2 is FQGNSA. The CDR3 totals 16 residues. In DNA form, the CDR3 reads TGTGCCAGCAGCTTAATGAAGACAGCTTCATACAATGAGCAGTTCTTC. Its translation is CASSLMKTASYNEQFF.

This clonotype occurred a few times. The gene calls are TRBV6-1 and TRBJ1-2; TRBD1 might be the D (6 bases). The germline V gene has CDR1 MNHNS and CDR2 SASEGT. CDR3 length: 15 residues. Trimming removed 5 bases from V and 6 bases from J, with 19 bases in between. The CDR3, as DNA: TGTGCCAGCAGTCGTCAAAGGGGGTCGGGACATGGCTACACCTTC. Amino acid sequence: CASSRQRGSGHGYTF.

DNA for the CDR3: TGTGCCAGCAGCTTAGGGGCCGAGAGCTCCTACGAGCAGTACTTC. This encodes CASSLGAESSYEQYF. The rearrangement joins TRBV7-9 to TRBJ2-7; D ambiguous. Germline CDR1 and CDR2: SEHNR and FQNEAQ (reference sequence). Trimming shortened V by 1 base and J by 0 bases, and 10 bases separated the two germline ends. The CDR3 loop spans 15 amino acids.

The chain has TRBV20-1 and TRBJ2-1; the match to TRBD2 covers 10 bases. CDR3 length equals 15 residues. Trimming removed 3 bases from V and 9 bases from J; junction bases left unmatched: 11. Per the germline V gene, CDR1 is DFQATT and CDR2 is SNEGSKA (reference sequence). The CDR3 nucleotides are TGCAGTGCTAGTATGGGGCCTAGCGGGAGCGCTGAGCAGTTCTTC. Translated: CSASMGPSGSAEQFF.

The sample holds a few counts of this clonotype. The V gene is TRBV7-8, the J gene TRBJ2-2; 12 bases are shared with TRBD2. Germline loops: CDR1 SGHVS, CDR2 FQNEAQ. The CDR3 totals 16 residues. After removal of 5 bases from V and 5 bases from J, the junction contained 6 bases not matched to a gene. CDR3: CASSRRTSGETGELFF. CDR3 in DNA: TGTGCCAGCAGCCGCCGGACTAGCGGGGAGACCGGGGAGCTGTTTTTT.

This clonotype was seen a few times. This chain joins TRBV20-1 and TRBJ2-6; a weak D match, TRBD2 (5 bases). Germline CDR1 is DFQATT and CDR2 is SNEGSKA (reference sequence). This CDR3 comprises 14 residues. Trimming took off 3 bases at V and 0 bases at J, with 6 bases between the two ends. The CDR3 coding sequence is TGCAGTGCTAGTCGGGACTCTGGGGCCAACGTCCTGACTTTC. Translating gives CSASRDSGANVLTF.

This clonotype was recorded a few times. This rearrangement joins TRBV12-3 or TRBV12-4 to TRBJ2-5; D is possibly TRBD2 (6 bases). V was shortened by 7 bases and J by 4 bases, with 16 bases between the two germline ends. There are 14 residues in the CDR3. The CDR3 loop is CASTPGVNSETQYF. CDR3 DNA sequence: TGTGCCAGCACTCCGGGGGTTAACTCAGAGACCCAGTACTTC.

The V gene is TRBV6-1, the J gene TRBJ2-7, with 8 nucleotides matching TRBD1. V trimming: 0 bases; J trimming: 2 bases; junction bases outside the gene matches: 3. Germline values: CDR1 MNHNS, CDR2 SASEGT. CDR3 length: 15 amino acids. This CDR3 is CASSEARQGTYEQYF. DNA of the CDR3: TGTGCCAGCAGTGAAGCGCGACAGGGGACCTACGAGCAGTACTTC.

The chain carries TRBV7-2 and TRBJ2-3, with no clear D. The CDR3 extends over 14 amino acids. V dropped 5 bases and J dropped 1 base, with 10 bases sitting between them. In germline, CDR1 is SGHTA, CDR2 FQGNSA. CDR3 loop: CASSPNPGTDTQYF. The CDR3 DNA is TGTGCCAGCAGCCCCAACCCCGGCACAGATACGCAGTATTTT.

This clonotype was recorded a few times. V and J are TRBV7-2 and TRBJ2-6; D may be TRBD2 (5 bases). V was trimmed by 3 bases and J by 4 bases, leaving 16 bases between them. The germline gives CDR1 SGHTA, CDR2 FQGNSA. CDR3 length: 17 residues. The CDR3 protein is CASSFTGIRAGANVLTF. CDR3 nucleotide sequence: TGTGCCAGCAGCTTTACCGGGATCCGGGCCGGGGCCAACGTCCTGACTTTC.

A few counts support this clonotype. The genes are TRBV9 and TRBJ2-7; TRBD2 might be the D (5 bases). V was clipped by 4 bases and J by 5 bases, with 16 bases between them. Germline V gene sequence: CDR1 SGDLS, CDR2 YYNGEE. This CDR3 has 14 residues. CDR3 in amino acids: CASSLRPGTDEQYF. The CDR3 coding sequence is TGTGCCAGCAGCCTCCGACCGGGAACGGACGAGCAGTACTTC.

The V gene is TRBV5-5, the J gene TRBJ2-5; D is unresolved. Germline loops: CDR1 SGHKS, CDR2 YYEKEE (reference sequence). V was shortened by 0 bases and J by 5 bases, with 8 bases between the two germline ends. The CDR3 totals 13 residues. The DNA of the CDR3 is TGTGCCAGCAGCTTGGACATAAAGGAGACCCAGTACTTC. Translated, it gives CASSLDIKETQYF.

This clonotype was seen more than once but under ten times. This chain uses TRBV3-1 with TRBJ1-2, with D uncertain. The CDR3 length is 15 residues. The germline gives CDR1 LGHDT, CDR2 YNNKEL (reference sequence). Trimming took off 0 bases at V and 6 bases at J, with 14 bases between the two ends. The CDR3 loop reads CASSQDLGRGNGYTF. DNA for the CDR3: TGTGCCAGCAGCCAAGATCTGGGCCGAGGGAATGGCTACACCTTC.

This clonotype was counted between two and nine times. The chain is built from TRBV30 and TRBJ1-2, with D possibly being TRBD1 (6 bases). CDR3 length: 16 residues. Trimming left V 3 bases short and J 4 bases short, with 21 bases between. The germline gives CDR1 GTSNPN, CDR2 SVGIG (reference sequence). CDR3 in amino acids: CAWRTAYRVMGYGYTF. DNA for the CDR3: TGTGCCTGGAGGACCGCATACAGGGTTATGGGCTATGGCTACACCTTC.

V usage is TRBV6-2 or TRBV6-3 and J usage is TRBJ1-1; TRBD1 aligns across 8 bases. The V gene end was trimmed by 2 bases and the J gene end by 4 bases; junction bases not matched to a gene: 3. The CDR3 contains 14 residues. Per germline, CDR1 MNHEY and CDR2 SVGEGT. DNA for the CDR3: TGTGCCAGCAGTTACAAGACAGGGGTCACTGAAGCTTTCTTT. It codes for CASSYKTGVTEAFF.

The rearrangement joins TRBV7-2 to TRBJ2-7; 8 bases map to TRBD1. V shed 5 bases, J shed 6 bases, and the junction held 6 bases outside the gene matches. CDR1 and CDR2 (germline): SGHTA, FQGNSA. The CDR3 extends over 13 amino acids. The CDR3 DNA sequence: TGTGCCAGCAGCCACGGACAGGGAATCGAGCAGTACTTC. It yields the protein CASSHGQGIEQYF.